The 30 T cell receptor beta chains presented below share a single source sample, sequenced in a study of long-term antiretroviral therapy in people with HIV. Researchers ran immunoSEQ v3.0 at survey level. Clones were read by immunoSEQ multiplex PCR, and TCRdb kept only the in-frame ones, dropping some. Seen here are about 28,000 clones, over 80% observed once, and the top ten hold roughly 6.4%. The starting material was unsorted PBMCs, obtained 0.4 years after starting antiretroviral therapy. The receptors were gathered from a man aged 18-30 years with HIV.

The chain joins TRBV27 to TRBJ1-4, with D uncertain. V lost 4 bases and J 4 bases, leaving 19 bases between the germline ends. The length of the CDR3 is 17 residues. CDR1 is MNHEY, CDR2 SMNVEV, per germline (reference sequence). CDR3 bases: TGTGCCAGCAGTTCACGACACGAGGGTCCGGTTAATGAAAAACTGTTTTTT. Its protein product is CASSSRHEGPVNEKLFF. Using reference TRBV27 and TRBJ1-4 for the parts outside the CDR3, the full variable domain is EAQVTQNPRYLITVTGKKLTVTCSQNMNHEYMSWYRQDPGLGLRQIYYSMNVEVTDKGDVPEGYKVSRKEKRNFPLILESPSPNQTSLYFCASSSRHEGPVNEKLFFGSGTQLSVL.

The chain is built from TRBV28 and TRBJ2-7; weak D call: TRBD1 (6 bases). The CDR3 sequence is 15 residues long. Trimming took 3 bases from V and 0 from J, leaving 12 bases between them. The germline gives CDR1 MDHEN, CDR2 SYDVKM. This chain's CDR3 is CASSLARGSSYEQYF. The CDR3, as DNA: TGTGCCAGCAGTTTGGCCAGGGGAAGCTCCTACGAGCAGTACTTC. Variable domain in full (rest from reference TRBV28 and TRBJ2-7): DVKVTQSSRYLVKRTGEKVFLECVQDMDHENMFWYRQDPGLGLRLIYFSYDVKMKEKGDIPEGYSVSREKKERFSLILESASTNQTSMYLCASSLARGSSYEQYFGPGTRLTVT.

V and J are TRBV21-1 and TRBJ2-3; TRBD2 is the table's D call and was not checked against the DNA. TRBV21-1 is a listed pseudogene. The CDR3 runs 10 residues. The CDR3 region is CASLPDTQYF. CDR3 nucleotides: TGTGCCAGCCTCCCAGATACGCAGTATTTT.

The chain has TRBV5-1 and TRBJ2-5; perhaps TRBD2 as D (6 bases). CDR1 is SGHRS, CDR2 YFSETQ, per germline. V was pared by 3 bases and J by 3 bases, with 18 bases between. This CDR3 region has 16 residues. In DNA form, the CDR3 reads TGCGCCAGCAGCTCCCGGGCGGAGGGGCGCAAAGAGACCCAGTACTTC. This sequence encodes CASSSRAEGRKETQYF.

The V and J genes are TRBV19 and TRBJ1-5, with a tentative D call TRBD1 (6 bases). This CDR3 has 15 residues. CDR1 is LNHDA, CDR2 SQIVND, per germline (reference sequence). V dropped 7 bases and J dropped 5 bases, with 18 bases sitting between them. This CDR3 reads CASTWARGRDQPQHF. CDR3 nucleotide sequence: TGTGCCAGTACCTGGGCCAGGGGAAGGGATCAGCCCCAGCATTTT. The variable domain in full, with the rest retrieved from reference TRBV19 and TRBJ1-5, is DGGITQSPKYLFRKEGQNVTLSCEQNLNHDAMYWYRQDPGQGLRLIYYSQIVNDFQKGDIAEGYSVSREKKESFPLTVTSAQKNPTAFYLCASTWARGRDQPQHFGDGTRLSIL.

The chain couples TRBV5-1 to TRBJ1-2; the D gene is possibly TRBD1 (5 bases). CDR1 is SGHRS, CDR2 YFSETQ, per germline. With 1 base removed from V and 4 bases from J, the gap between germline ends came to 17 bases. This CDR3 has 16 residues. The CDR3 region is CASSLKDMASSYGYTF. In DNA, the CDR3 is TGCGCCAGCAGCTTGAAGGACATGGCTTCTAGCTATGGCTACACCTTC.

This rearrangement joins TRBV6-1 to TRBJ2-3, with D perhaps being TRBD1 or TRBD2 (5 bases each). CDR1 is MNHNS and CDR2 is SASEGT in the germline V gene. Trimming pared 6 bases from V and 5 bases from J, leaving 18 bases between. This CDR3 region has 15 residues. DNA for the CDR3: TGTGCCAGCAGCGCCACGGGGCACCGAGGAGATACGCAGTATTTT. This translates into CASSATGHRGDTQYF.

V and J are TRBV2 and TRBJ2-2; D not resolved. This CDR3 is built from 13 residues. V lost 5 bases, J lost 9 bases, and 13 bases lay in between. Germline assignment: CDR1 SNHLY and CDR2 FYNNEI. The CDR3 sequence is CASSTRGPRELFF. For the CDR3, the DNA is TGTGCCAGCAGTACCCGTGGCCCCAGGGAGCTGTTTTTT.

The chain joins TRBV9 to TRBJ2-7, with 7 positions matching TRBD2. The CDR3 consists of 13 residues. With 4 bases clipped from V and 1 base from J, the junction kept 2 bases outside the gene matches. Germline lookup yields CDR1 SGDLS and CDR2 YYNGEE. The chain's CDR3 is CASSRGDSYEQYF. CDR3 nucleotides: TGTGCCAGCAGCCGGGGGGATTCCTACGAGCAGTACTTC.

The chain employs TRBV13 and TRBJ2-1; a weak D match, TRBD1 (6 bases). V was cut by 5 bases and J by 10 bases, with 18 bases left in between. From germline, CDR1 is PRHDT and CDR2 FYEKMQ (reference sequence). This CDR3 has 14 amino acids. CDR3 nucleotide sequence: TGTGCCAGCAGCGTGACAGGCACTGGGGTCGAGCAGTTCTTC. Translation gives CASSVTGTGVEQFF.

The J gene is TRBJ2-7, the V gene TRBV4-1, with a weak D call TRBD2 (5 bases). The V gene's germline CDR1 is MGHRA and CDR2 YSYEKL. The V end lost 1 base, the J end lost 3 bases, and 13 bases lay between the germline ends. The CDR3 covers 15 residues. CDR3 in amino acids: CASSQVSRESYEQYF. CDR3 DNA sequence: TGCGCCAGCAGCCAAGTCTCCCGGGAAAGCTACGAGCAGTACTTC.

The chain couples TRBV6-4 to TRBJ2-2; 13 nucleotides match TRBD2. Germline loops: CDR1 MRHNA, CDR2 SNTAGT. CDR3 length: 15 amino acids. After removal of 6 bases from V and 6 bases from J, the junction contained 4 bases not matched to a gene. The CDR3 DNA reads TGTGCCAGCAGCAGGACTAGCGGGGGCCCCGGGGAGCTGTTTTTT. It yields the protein CASSRTSGGPGELFF.

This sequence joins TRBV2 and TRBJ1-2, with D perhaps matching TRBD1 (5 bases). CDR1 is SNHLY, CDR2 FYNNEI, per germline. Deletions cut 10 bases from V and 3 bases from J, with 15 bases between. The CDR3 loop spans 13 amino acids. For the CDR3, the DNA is TGTGCCATCTATAAACCGGGGGACTATGGCTACACCTTC. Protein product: CAIYKPGDYGYTF.

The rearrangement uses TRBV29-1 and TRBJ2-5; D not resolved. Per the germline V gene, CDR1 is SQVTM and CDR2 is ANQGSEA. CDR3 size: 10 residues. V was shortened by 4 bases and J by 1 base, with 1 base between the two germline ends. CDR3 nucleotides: TGCAGCGTTGCCCAAGAGACCCAGTACTTC. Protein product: CSVAQETQYF.

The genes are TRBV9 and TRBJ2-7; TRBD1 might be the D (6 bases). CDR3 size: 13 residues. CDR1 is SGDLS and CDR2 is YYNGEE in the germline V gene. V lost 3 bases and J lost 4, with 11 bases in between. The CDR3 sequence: CASSGAGVYEQYF. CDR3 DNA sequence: TGTGCCAGCAGCGGTGCAGGGGTTTACGAGCAGTACTTC.

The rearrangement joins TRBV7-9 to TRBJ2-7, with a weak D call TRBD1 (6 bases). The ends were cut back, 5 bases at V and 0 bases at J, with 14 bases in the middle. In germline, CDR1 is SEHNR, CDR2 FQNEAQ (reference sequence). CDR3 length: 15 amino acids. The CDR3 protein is CASSQAPGASYEQYF. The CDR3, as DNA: TGTGCCAGCAGCCAAGCCCCAGGGGCCTCCTACGAGCAGTACTTC.

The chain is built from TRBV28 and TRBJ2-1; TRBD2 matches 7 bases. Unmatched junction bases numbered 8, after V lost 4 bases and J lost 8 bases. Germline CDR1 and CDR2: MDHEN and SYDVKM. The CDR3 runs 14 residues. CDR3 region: CASSSDTTSDEQFF. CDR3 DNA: TGTGCCAGCAGTTCCGATACCACTAGCGATGAGCAGTTCTTC.

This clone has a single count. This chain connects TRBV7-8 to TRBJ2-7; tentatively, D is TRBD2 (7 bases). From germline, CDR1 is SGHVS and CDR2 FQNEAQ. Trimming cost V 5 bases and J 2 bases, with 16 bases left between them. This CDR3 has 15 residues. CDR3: CASSDSGGSPYEQYF. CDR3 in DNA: TGTGCCAGCAGCGACTCGGGGGGCAGTCCCTACGAGCAGTACTTC.

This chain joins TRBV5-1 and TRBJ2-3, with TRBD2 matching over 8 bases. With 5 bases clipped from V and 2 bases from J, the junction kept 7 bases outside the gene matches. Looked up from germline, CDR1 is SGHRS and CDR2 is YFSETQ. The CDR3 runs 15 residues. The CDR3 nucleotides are TGCGCCAGCAGTCCCGGGGGGGGCTCCACAGATACGCAGTATTTT. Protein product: CASSPGGGSTDTQYF.

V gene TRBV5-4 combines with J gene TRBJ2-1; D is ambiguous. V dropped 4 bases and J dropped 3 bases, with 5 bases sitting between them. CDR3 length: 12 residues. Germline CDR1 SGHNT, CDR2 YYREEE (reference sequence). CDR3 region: CASSVDYNEQFF. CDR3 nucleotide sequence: TGTGCCAGCAGCGTGGACTACAATGAGCAGTTCTTC.

CDR3 nucleotides: TGCGCCAGCAGCTTGGGGGATTATGTTACTGAAGCTTTCTTT. It is translated as CASSLGDYVTEAFF. This chain connects TRBV5-1 to TRBJ1-1; no clear D. The V end lost 0 bases, the J end lost 5 bases, and 11 bases lay between the germline ends. This CDR3 contains 14 residues. Germline V gene sequence: CDR1 SGHRS, CDR2 YFSETQ. Full variable domain (remainder filled in from reference TRBV5-1 and TRBJ1-1): KAGVTQTPRYLIKTRGQQVTLSCSPISGHRSVSWYQQTPGQGLQFLFEYFSETQRNKGNFPGRFSGRQFSNSRSEMNVSTLELGDSALYLCASSLGDYVTEAFFGQGTRLTVV.

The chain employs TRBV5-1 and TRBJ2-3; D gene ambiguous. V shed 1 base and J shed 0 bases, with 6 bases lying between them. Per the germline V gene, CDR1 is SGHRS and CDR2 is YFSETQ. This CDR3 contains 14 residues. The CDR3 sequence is CASSLLSSTDTQYF. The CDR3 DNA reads TGCGCCAGCAGCTTGTTGAGTAGCACAGATACGCAGTATTTT. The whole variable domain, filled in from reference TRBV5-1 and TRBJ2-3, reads KAGVTQTPRYLIKTRGQQVTLSCSPISGHRSVSWYQQTPGQGLQFLFEYFSETQRNKGNFPGRFSGRQFSNSRSEMNVSTLELGDSALYLCASSLLSSTDTQYFGPGTRLTVL.

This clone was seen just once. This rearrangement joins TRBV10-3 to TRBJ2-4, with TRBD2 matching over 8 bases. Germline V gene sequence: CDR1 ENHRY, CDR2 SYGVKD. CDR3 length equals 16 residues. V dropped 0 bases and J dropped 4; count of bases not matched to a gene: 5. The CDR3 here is CAISESQTGGKNIQYF. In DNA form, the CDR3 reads TGTGCCATCAGTGAGTCGCAAACGGGGGGGAAAAACATTCAGTACTTC.

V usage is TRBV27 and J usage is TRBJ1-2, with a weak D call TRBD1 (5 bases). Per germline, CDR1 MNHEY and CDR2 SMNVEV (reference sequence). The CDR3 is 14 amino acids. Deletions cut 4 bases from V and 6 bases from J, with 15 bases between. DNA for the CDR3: TGTGCCAGCAGTTCTACAGGTGGGGCTAATGGCTACACCTTC. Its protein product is CASSSTGGANGYTF.

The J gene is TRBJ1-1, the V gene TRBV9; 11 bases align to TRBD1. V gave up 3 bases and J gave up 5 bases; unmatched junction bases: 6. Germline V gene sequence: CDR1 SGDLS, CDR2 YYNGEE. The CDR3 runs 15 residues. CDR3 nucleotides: TGTGCCAGCAGCGGCCGAGGACAGGGGGCGACTGAAGCTTTCTTT. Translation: CASSGRGQGATEAFF.

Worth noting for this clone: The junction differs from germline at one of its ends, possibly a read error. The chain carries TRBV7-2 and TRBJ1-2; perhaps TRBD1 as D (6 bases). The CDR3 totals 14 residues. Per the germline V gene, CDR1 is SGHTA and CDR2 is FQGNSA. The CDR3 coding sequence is TGTGCCAGCAGCTACAGCGACAGGCTCTATAGCTACACCTTC. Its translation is CASSYSDRLYSYTF.

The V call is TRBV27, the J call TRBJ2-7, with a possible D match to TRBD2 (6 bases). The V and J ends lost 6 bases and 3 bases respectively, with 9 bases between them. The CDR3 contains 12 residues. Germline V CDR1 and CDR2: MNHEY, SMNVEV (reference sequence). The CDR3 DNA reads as TGTGCCAGCAGGGCTAGCGTCTACGAGCAGTACTTC. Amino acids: CASRASVYEQYF.

The chain's CDR3 is CASRPFFSPISYEQYF. Written as DNA, the CDR3 is TGCGCCAGCAGACCCTTCTTCAGCCCAATCTCCTACGAGCAGTACTTC. The chain links TRBV4-1 to TRBJ2-7, with unresolved D. The CDR3 extends over 16 amino acids. V was clipped by 6 bases and J by 0 bases, with 18 bases between them. The germline CDR1 and CDR2 sequences are MGHRA and YSYEKL.

CDR3 coding DNA: TGTGCCAGCAGTTCGAGGACAGGGGTGGTGGAGACCCAGTACTTC. Protein sequence: CASSSRTGVVETQYF. The V and J genes are TRBV27 and TRBJ2-5; 9 bases match TRBD1. CDR3 length: 15 amino acids. Per the germline V gene, CDR1 is MNHEY and CDR2 is SMNVEV (reference sequence). The J segment lost 5 bases and the V segment lost 4 bases, leaving 8 bases of the junction unmatched.

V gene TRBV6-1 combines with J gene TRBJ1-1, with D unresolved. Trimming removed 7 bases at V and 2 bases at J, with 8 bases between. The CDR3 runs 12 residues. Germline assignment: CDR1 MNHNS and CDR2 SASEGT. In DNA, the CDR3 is TGTGCCAGCAAGTTAAGTAACACTGAAGCTTTCTTT. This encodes CASKLSNTEAFF.